This TCR beta chain is drawn from a study of cytomegalovirus exposure and HLA in healthy donors. General observations from the study: Earlier analysis found most TCR beta V segments productive about 90% or about 30% of the time. As confirmed in vitro, a few CMV-associated chains were specific for CMV antigens.

The ends lost 0 bases at V and 4 bases at J; junction bases unmatched: 3. Looked up from germline, CDR1 is SGHRS and CDR2 is YFSETQ. This CDR3 comprises 15 residues. Remarks on this clone: Antigen specificity is unknown.

The PCR contained 60 Vbeta and 13 Jbeta primers. Only in-frame clones appear in the TCRdb table, and some are missing; sequencing was by immunoSEQ multiplex PCR. The repertoire includes under 130,000 clones, nearly 85% of them detected once, and 5.5% to 7% sits in the top ten. This clonotype originated in a man aged 18 to 30 in good health and CMV-seronegative. The sequenced sample was PBMCs. V usage is TRBV5-1 and J usage is TRBJ2-3, with TRBD2 matching 9 bases. CDR3 sequence (DNA): TGCGCCAGCAGCTTGGCGGCGGGAGGGCCAGATACGCAGTATTTT. Protein: CASSLAAGGPDTQYF.